What follows is one T cell receptor (beta chain) and its context. The antigen is undetermined. These data come from a study of early T cells in non-severe SARS-CoV-2 infection. Study summary: The chains were unpaired, and the sequenced material was bulk RNA from unsorted whole blood. Whole-study findings and limits: A preference for anti-spike CD8 responses marked VDJdb matching, which missed private and CD4 specificities.

Unique molecular identifiers were added to individual cDNA molecules. TCRdb analysed the 5' RACE reads with MiXCR anew, one entry per CDR3 protein. The sample yields more than 55,000 distinct CDR3 sequences, around 12% seen once. CDR3 length: 14 amino acids. V was clipped by 6 bases and J by 8 bases; unmatched bases: 8. Sequenced material: whole blood. The sequence derives from an adult who was a healthcare worker with PCR-confirmed SARS-CoV-2 infection or an uninfected control (not recorded which). J is TRBJ1-2 and V is TRBV12-3 or TRBV12-4, with 11 bases identical to TRBD1. The CDR3 is CASSIRTGGSGYTF. The CDR3 region has the DNA TGTGCCAGCAGCATACGGACAGGGGGCAGCGGCTACACCTTC.